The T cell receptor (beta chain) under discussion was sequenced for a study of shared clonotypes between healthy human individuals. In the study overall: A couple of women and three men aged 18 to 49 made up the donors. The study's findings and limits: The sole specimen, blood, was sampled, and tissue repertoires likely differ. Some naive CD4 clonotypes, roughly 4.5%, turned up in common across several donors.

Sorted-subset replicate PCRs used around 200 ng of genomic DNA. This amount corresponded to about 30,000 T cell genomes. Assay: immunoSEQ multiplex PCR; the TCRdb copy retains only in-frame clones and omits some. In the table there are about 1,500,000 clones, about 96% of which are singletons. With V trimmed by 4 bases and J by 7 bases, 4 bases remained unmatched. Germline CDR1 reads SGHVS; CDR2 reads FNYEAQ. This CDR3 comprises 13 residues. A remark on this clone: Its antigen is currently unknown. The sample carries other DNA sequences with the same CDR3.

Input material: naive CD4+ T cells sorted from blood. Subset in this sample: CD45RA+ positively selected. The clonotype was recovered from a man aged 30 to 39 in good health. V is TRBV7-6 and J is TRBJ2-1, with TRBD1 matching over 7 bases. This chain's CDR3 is CASSSTGVNEQFF. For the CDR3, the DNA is TGTGCCAGCAGCTCAACAGGGGTAAATGAGCAGTTCTTC.